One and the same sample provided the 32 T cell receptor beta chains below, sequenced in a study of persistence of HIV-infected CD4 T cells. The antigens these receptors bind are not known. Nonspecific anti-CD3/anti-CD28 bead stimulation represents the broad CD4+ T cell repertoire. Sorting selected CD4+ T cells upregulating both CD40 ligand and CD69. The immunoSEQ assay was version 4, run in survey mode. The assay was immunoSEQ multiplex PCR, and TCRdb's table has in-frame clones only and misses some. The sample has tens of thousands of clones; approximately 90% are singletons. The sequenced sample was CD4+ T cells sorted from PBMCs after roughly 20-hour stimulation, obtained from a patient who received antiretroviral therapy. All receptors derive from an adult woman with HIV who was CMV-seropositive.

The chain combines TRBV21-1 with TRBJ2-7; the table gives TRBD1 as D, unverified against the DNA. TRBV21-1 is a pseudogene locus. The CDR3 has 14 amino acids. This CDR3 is CASSSTGGTKEQYV. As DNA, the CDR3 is TGTGCCAGCAGCAGTACAGGGGGTACCAAAGAGCAGTACGTC.

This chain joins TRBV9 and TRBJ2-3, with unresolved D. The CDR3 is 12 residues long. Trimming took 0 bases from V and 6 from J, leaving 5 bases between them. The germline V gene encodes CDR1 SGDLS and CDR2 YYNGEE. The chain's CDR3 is CASSVVEDTQYF. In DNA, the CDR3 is TGTGCCAGCAGCGTAGTCGAGGATACGCAGTATTTT.

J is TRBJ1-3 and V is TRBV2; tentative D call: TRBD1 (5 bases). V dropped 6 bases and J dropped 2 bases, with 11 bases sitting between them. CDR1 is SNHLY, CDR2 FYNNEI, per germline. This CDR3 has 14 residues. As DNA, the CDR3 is TGTGCCAGCAGCGCCCAGGGTACTGGAAACACCATATATTTT. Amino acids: CASSAQGTGNTIYF.

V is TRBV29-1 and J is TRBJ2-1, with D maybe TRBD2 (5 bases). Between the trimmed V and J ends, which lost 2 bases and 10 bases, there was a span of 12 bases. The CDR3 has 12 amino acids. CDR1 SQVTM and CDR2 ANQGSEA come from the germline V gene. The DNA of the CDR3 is TGCAGCGTTGAACTCGGCGGGCCGGAGCAGTTCTTC. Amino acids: CSVELGGPEQFF.

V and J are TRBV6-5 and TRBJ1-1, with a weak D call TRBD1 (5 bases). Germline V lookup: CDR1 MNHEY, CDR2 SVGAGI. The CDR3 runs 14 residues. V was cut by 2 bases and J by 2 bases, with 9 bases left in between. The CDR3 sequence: CASSYVQGNTEAFF. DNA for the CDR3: TGTGCCAGCAGTTACGTCCAGGGCAACACTGAAGCTTTCTTT.

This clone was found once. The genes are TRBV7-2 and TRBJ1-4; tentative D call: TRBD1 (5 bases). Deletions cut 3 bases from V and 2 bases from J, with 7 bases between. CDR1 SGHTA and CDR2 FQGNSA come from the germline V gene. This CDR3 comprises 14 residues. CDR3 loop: CASSFGATNEKLFF. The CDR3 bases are TGTGCCAGCAGCTTTGGGGCTACTAATGAAAAACTGTTTTTT.

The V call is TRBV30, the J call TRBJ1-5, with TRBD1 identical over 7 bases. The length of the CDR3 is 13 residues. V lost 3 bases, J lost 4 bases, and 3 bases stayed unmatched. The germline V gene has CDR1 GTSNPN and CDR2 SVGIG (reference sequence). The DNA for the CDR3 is TGTGCCTGGAGCCAGGGGGGGAATCAGCCCCAGCATTTT. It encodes CAWSQGGNQPQHF.

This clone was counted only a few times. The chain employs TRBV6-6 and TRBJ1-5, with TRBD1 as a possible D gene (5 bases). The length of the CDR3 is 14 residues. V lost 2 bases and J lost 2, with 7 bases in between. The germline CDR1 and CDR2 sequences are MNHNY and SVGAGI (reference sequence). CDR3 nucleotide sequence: TGTGCCAGCAGTTACGGGGGAGGCAATCAGCCCCAGCATTTT. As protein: CASSYGGGNQPQHF.

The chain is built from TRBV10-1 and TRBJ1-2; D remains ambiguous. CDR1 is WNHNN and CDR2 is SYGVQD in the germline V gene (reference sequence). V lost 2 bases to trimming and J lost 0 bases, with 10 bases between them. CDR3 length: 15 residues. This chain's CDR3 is CASSESQRPNYGYTF. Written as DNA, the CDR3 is TGCGCCAGCAGTGAGAGCCAGAGACCTAACTATGGCTACACCTTC.

CDR3 sequence reads: CASSLVASHDEQFF. The CDR3 nucleotides read TGCGCCAGCAGCTTGGTTGCTAGCCACGATGAGCAGTTCTTC. V usage is TRBV5-1 and J usage is TRBJ2-1; D is possibly TRBD2 (5 bases). There are 14 residues in the CDR3. Between the trimmed V and J ends, which lost 0 bases and 8 bases, there was a span of 12 bases. Per germline, CDR1 SGHRS and CDR2 YFSETQ. The variable domain in full, with the rest retrieved from reference TRBV5-1 and TRBJ2-1, is KAGVTQTPRYLIKTRGQQVTLSCSPISGHRSVSWYQQTPGQGLQFLFEYFSETQRNKGNFPGRFSGRQFSNSRSEMNVSTLELGDSALYLCASSLVASHDEQFFGPGTRLTVL.

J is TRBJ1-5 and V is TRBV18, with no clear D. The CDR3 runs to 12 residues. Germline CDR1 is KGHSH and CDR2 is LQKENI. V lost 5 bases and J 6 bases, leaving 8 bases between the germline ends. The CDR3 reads CASSNPAQPQHF. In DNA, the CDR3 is TGTGCCAGCTCAAACCCCGCTCAGCCCCAGCATTTT.

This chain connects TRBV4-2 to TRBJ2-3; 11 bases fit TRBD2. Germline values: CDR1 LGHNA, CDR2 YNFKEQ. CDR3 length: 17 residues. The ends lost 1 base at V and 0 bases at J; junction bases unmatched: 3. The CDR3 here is CASSQGLAGISTDTQYF. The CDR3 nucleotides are TGTGCCAGCAGCCAAGGACTAGCGGGGATTAGCACAGATACGCAGTATTTT.

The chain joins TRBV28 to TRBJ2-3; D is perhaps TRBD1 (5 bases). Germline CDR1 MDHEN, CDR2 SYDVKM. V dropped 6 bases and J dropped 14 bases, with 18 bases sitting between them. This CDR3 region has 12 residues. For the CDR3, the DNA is TGTGCCAGCAGCCCCGGGCGCAGGGTGCCGTATTTT. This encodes CASSPGRRVPYF.

CDR3 nucleotides: TGTGCCAGCAGTTACTCATACAGGGGGCTTATGGGCTACACCTTC. Amino acid sequence: CASSYSYRGLMGYTF. J is TRBJ1-2 and V is TRBV6-5; 9 bases are a match to TRBD1. The germline CDR1 and CDR2 sequences are MNHEY and SVGAGI. The CDR3 has 15 residues. Germline trimming cut 0 bases from V and 8 bases from J; bases unmatched to any gene: 7.

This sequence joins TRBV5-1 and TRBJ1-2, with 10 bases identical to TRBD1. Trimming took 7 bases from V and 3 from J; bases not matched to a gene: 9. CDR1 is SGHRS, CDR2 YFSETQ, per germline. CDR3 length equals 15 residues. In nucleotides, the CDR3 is TGCGCCAGCGCGACAGGGGGCACAGGTGACTATGGCTACACCTTC. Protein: CASATGGTGDYGYTF. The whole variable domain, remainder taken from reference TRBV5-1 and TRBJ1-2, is KAGVTQTPRYLIKTRGQQVTLSCSPISGHRSVSWYQQTPGQGLQFLFEYFSETQRNKGNFPGRFSGRQFSNSRSEMNVSTLELGDSALYLCASATGGTGDYGYTFGSGTRLTVV.

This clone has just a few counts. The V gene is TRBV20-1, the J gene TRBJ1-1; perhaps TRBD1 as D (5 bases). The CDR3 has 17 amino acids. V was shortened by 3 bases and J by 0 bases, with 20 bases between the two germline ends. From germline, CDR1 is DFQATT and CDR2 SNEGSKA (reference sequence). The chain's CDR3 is CSASRLRAGTLNTEAFF. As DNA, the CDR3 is TGCAGTGCTAGTAGGCTCCGGGCAGGGACCTTGAACACTGAAGCTTTCTTT.

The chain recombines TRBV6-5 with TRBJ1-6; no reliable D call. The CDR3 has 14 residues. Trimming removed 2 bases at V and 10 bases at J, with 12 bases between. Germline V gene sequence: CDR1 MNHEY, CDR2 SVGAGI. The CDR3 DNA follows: TGTGCCAGCAGTTACGAGCAGACGTGGTCACCCCTCCACTTT. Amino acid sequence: CASSYEQTWSPLHF.

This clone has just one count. This CDR3 is CASGSRQGPMNTEAFF. The CDR3 DNA follows: TGTGCTAGTGGCTCCCGTCAGGGACCTATGAACACTGAAGCTTTCTTT. The chain couples TRBV12-5 to TRBJ1-1; tentatively, D is TRBD1 (5 bases). Germline CDR1 and CDR2: LGHNT and FRNRAP. The CDR3 runs 16 residues. The V and J ends lost 6 bases and 0 bases respectively, with 17 bases between them. The full variable domain, with the rest looked up from reference TRBV12-5 and TRBJ1-1, is DARVTQTPRHKVTEMGQEVTMRCQPILGHNTVFWYRQTMMQGLELLAYFRNRAPLDDSGMPKDRFSAEMPDATLATLKIQPSEPRDSAVYFCASGSRQGPMNTEAFFGQGTRLTVV.

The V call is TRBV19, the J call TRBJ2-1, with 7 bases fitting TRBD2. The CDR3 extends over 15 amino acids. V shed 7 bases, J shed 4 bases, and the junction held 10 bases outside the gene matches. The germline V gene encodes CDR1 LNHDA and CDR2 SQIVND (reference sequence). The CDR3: CASTRWGGSYNEQFF. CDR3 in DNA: TGTGCCAGTACCCGATGGGGGGGGAGTTACAATGAGCAGTTCTTC.

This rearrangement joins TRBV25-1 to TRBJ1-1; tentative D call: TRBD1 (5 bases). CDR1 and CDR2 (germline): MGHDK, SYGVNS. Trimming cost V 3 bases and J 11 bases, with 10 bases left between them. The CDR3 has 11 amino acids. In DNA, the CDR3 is TGTGCCAGCAGTGAGGTAGGGGAGGCTTTCTTT. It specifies CASSEVGEAFF.

The DNA of the CDR3 is TGTGCCAGCAGTGACTCGTACGCAGGTTCCTACAATGAGCAGTTCTTC. Translating gives CASSDSYAGSYNEQFF. This chain joins TRBV6-4 and TRBJ2-1; no clear D gene. CDR3 length equals 16 residues. Trimming took 0 bases from V and 1 from J, leaving 10 bases between them. CDR1 is MRHNA, CDR2 SNTAGT, per germline.

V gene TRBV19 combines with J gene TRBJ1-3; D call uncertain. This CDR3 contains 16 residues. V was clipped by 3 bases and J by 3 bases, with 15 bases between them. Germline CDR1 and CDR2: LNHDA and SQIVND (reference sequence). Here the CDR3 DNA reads TGTGCCAGTAGTATTCGAGCTAGGGCGAGTGGAAACACCATATATTTT. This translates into CASSIRARASGNTIYF. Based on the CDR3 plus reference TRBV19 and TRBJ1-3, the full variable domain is DGGITQSPKYLFRKEGQNVTLSCEQNLNHDAMYWYRQDPGQGLRLIYYSQIVNDFQKGDIAEGYSVSREKKESFPLTVTSAQKNPTAFYLCASSIRARASGNTIYFGEGSWLTVV.

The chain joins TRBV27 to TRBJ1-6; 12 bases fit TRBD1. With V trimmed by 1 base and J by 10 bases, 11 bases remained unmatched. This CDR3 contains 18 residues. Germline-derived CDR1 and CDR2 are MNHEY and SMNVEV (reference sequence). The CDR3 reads CASSLWGQGAAAGSPLHF. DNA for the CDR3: TGTGCCAGCAGTTTATGGGGACAGGGGGCGGCCGCCGGGTCACCCCTCCACTTT.

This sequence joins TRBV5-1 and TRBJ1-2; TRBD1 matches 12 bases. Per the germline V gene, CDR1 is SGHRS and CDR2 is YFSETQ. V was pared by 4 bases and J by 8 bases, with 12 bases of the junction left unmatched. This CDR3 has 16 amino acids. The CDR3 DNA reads TGCGCCAGCAGCCTTGCGTCGGGACAGGGGGCGAGGGGCTACACCTTC. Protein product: CASSLASGQGARGYTF.

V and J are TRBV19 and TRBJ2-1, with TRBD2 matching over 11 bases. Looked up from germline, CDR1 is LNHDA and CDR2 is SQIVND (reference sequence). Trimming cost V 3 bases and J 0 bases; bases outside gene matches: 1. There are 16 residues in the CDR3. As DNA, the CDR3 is TGTGCCAGTAGTATTACTAGCGGGGGCTCCTACAATGAGCAGTTCTTC. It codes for CASSITSGGSYNEQFF.

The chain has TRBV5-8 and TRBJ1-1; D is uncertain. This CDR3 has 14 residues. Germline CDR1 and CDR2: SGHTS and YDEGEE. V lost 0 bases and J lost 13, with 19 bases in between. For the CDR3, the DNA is TGTGCCAGCAGCTTGGGGGCTCTAGAAAGAAAAGTTTTCTTT. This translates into CASSLGALERKVFF.

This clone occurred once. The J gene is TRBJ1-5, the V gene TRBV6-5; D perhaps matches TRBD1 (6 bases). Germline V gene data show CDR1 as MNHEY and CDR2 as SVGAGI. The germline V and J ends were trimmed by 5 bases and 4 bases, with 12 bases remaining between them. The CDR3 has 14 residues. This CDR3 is CASSTRGRNQPQHF. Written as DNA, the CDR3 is TGTGCCAGCAGTACCAGGGGCAGAAATCAGCCCCAGCATTTT.

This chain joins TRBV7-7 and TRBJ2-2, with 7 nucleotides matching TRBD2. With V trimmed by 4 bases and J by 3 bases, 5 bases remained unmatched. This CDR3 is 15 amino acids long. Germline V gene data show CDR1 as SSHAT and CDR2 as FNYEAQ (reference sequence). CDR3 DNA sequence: TGTGCCAGCAGCTACGGACTAGGCGACACCGGGGAGCTGTTTTTT. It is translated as CASSYGLGDTGELFF.

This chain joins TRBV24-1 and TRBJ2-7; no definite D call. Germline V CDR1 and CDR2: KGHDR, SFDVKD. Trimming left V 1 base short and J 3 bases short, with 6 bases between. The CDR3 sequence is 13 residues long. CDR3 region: CATSDFSSYEQYV. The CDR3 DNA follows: TGTGCCACCAGTGATTTTAGCAGCTACGAGCAGTACGTC.

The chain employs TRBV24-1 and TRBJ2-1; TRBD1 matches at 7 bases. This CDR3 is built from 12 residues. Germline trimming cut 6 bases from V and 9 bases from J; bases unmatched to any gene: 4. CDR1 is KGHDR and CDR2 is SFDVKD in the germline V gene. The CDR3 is CATSRGQGEQFF. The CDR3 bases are TGTGCCACCAGTAGGGGGCAGGGTGAGCAGTTCTTC.

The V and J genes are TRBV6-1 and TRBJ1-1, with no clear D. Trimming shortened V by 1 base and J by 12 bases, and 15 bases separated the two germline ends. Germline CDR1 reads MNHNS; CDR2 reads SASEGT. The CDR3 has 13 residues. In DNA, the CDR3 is TGTGCCAGCAGTGAAGGCGAACGCCTGGGAACTTTCTTT. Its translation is CASSEGERLGTFF.

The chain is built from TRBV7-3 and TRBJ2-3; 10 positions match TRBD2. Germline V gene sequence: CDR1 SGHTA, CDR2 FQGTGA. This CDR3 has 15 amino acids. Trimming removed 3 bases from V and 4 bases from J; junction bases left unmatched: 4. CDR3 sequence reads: CASSFVAGGADTQYF. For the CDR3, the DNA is TGTGCCAGCAGCTTTGTAGCGGGGGGCGCAGATACGCAGTATTTT.